A single sample is the source of the 27 T cell receptor beta chains below, sequenced in a study of blood T cell repertoires in COVID-19. Profiling relied on immunoSEQ multiplex PCR, and the TCRdb table lists in-frame clones only, not all of them. Among approximately 170,000 clones listed, 70% to 90% were seen once. What was sequenced was peripheral blood. The receptors come from a woman older than 75 in a cohort sampled during active or convalescent COVID-19.

The chain couples TRBV2 to TRBJ2-4; 10 bases align to TRBD2. This CDR3 has 17 residues. V gave up 6 bases and J gave up 0 bases; unmatched junction bases: 8. Per the germline V gene, CDR1 is SNHLY and CDR2 is FYNNEI. CDR3 DNA sequence: TGTGCCAGCAGGTTAGGACTAGCGGAGATAGCCAAAAACATTCAGTACTTC. Its protein product is CASRLGLAEIAKNIQYF.

The chain couples TRBV28 to TRBJ1-5; no firm D call. V shed 7 bases and J shed 4 bases, with 29 bases lying between them. This CDR3 region has 19 residues. The germline gives CDR1 MDHEN, CDR2 SYDVKM. In DNA form, the CDR3 reads TGTGCCAGCAAAAATACCTGGAGAAAGCGGTCTCTTGAAAATCAGCCCCAGCATTTT. It is translated as CASKNTWRKRSLENQPQHF.

The chain combines TRBV25-1 with TRBJ1-1; D unresolved. The ends were cut back, 0 bases at V and 10 bases at J, with 12 bases in the middle. This CDR3 has 13 residues. The V gene's germline CDR1 is MGHDK and CDR2 SYGVNS. In DNA form, the CDR3 reads TGTGCCAGCAGTGAATACACCCGCGACACAGCTTTCTTT. It translates to CASSEYTRDTAFF.

This chain links TRBV19 with TRBJ2-7, with 7 positions matching TRBD1. Germline CDR1 is LNHDA and CDR2 is SQIVND (reference sequence). The CDR3 runs 15 residues. V was pared by 5 bases and J by 7 bases, with 14 bases of the junction left unmatched. The CDR3 reads CASSHGTAGTAEQYF. The CDR3 nucleotides read TGTGCCAGTAGTCACGGGACAGCCGGAACGGCGGAGCAGTACTTC. The full variable domain, in which reference TRBV19 and TRBJ2-7 provide the parts outside the CDR3, is DGGITQSPKYLFRKEGQNVTLSCEQNLNHDAMYWYRQDPGQGLRLIYYSQIVNDFQKGDIAEGYSVSREKKESFPLTVTSAQKNPTAFYLCASSHGTAGTAEQYFGPGTRLTVT.

The chain couples TRBV6-5 to TRBJ1-5; TRBD1 matches 7 bases. J gave up 2 bases and V 7 bases, and 5 bases lay outside the gene matches. The CDR3 length is 14 residues. The V gene's germline CDR1 is MNHEY and CDR2 SVGAGI. The CDR3 DNA reads as TGTGCCAGCACCGACAGGGTTGGCAATCAGCCCCAGCATTTT. Protein product: CASTDRVGNQPQHF.

The gene calls are TRBV6-5 and TRBJ2-5, with 10 bases matching TRBD1. Germline V gene lookup returns CDR1 MNHEY and CDR2 SVGAGI. CDR3 length: 14 residues. Trimming removed 6 bases from V and 1 base from J; junction bases left unmatched: 2. CDR3 region: CASSWDRGQETQYF. In DNA form, the CDR3 reads TGTGCCAGCAGCTGGGACAGGGGCCAAGAGACCCAGTACTTC.

V gene TRBV15 combines with J gene TRBJ1-6; D uncertain. CDR3 length: 17 amino acids. CDR1 is LNHNV and CDR2 is YYDKDF in the germline V gene (reference sequence). V gave up 4 bases and J gave up 5 bases, with 18 bases separating them. DNA for the CDR3: TGTGCCACCAGCAAAGTTGTATGGCAGAATAATAATTCACCCCTCCACTTT. This encodes CATSKVVWQNNNSPLHF. The full variable domain, with the rest looked up from reference TRBV15 and TRBJ1-6, is DAMVIQNPRYQVTQFGKPVTLSCSQTLNHNVMYWYQQKSSQAPKLLFHYYDKDFNNEADTPDNFQSRRPNTSFCFLDIRSPGLGDTAMYLCATSKVVWQNNNSPLHFGNGTRLTVT.

This sequence joins TRBV5-1 and TRBJ1-6; tentative D call: TRBD1 (5 bases). The V gene lost 4 bases and the J gene lost 9 bases, with 20 bases spanning the gap. This CDR3 comprises 16 residues. CDR1 and CDR2 from the germline V gene are SGHRS and YFSETQ. The CDR3 is CASSTSGLSFSSPLHF. The DNA of the CDR3 is TGCGCCAGCAGCACCTCAGGGTTATCCTTTAGTTCACCCCTCCACTTT.

The chain is built from TRBV6-1 and TRBJ2-6; D is undetermined. The CDR3 contains 16 residues. With 1 base removed from V and 5 bases from J, the gap between germline ends came to 12 bases. CDR1 and CDR2 from the germline V gene are MNHNS and SASEGT. The CDR3 loop reads CASSEDAGIRANVLTF. CDR3 coding DNA: TGTGCCAGCAGTGAAGATGCCGGTATCCGGGCCAACGTCCTGACTTTC.

This rearrangement joins TRBV18 to TRBJ2-7, with 10 positions matching TRBD1. The CDR3 runs to 14 residues. Germline loops: CDR1 KGHSH, CDR2 LQKENI. V was clipped by 4 bases and J by 3 bases; unmatched bases: 3. The CDR3 protein is CASSLGQGVYEQYF. The DNA for the CDR3 is TGTGCCAGCTCACTAGGACAGGGGGTCTACGAGCAGTACTTC. Together with reference TRBV18 and TRBJ2-7, the CDR3 gives the full variable domain: NAGVMQNPRHLVRRRGQEARLRCSPMKGHSHVYWYRQLPEEGLKFMVYLQKENIIDESGMPKERFSAEFPKEGPSILRIQQVVRGDSAAYFCASSLGQGVYEQYFGPGTRLTVT.

This clone was seen a single time. CDR3 loop: CATSFGQHTDTQYF. CDR3 DNA: TGTGCCACCAGTTTCGGACAGCACACAGATACGCAGTATTTT. V usage is TRBV24-1 and J usage is TRBJ2-3; TRBD1 is a possible D gene (6 bases). V dropped 6 bases and J dropped 2 bases, with 11 bases sitting between them. Germline loops: CDR1 KGHDR, CDR2 SFDVKD. The CDR3 is 14 residues long.

J is TRBJ2-3 and V is TRBV4-2, with 9 bases lining up with TRBD2. This CDR3 comprises 18 residues. With V trimmed by 4 bases and J by 5 bases, 16 bases remained unmatched. In germline, CDR1 is LGHNA, CDR2 YNFKEQ. CDR3 coding DNA: TGTGCCAGCAGCCCTAGCCCGCGGCTAGCGGGGCCCGGAGATACGCAGTATTTT. This encodes CASSPSPRLAGPGDTQYF.

The chain joins TRBV7-9 to TRBJ2-3, with TRBD1 matching over 7 bases. Germline V gene lookup returns CDR1 SEHNR and CDR2 FQNEAQ (reference sequence). CDR3 length: 15 residues. V lost 4 bases to trimming and J lost 3 bases; unmatched junction nucleotides: 7. CDR3: CASSSRDSSTDTQYF. For the CDR3, the DNA is TGTGCCAGCAGCTCCAGGGACAGTTCTACAGATACGCAGTATTTT.

On this clone: The junction departs from germline at one end; a sequencing error may be responsible. This chain joins TRBV14 and TRBJ2-1; TRBD1 matches 10 bases. The germline gives CDR1 SGHDN, CDR2 FVKESK. This CDR3 contains 14 residues. CDR3: CASNQDMTGGEQFF. In DNA, the CDR3 is TGTGCCAGCAACCAAGACATGACAGGGGGCGAGCAGTTCTTC.

In its sample, this clone was seen once. The chain couples TRBV7-9 to TRBJ2-3, with 10 bases matching TRBD2. Germline CDR1 SEHNR, CDR2 FQNEAQ (reference sequence). The trim removed 5 bases at V and 5 bases at J, leaving 10 bases unmatched. The length of the CDR3 is 16 residues. CDR3 residues: CASSPNSGRAGDTQYF. The CDR3 DNA reads as TGTGCCAGCAGCCCCAACAGCGGGAGGGCCGGAGATACGCAGTATTTT. Full variable domain (missing parts from reference TRBV7-9 and TRBJ2-3): DTGVSQNPRHKITKRGQNVTFRCDPISEHNRLYWYRQTLGQGPEFLTYFQNEAQLEKSRLLSDRFSAERPKGSFSTLEIQRTEQGDSAMYLCASSPNSGRAGDTQYFGPGTRLTVL.

The V and J genes are TRBV30 and TRBJ2-1, with a possible D match to TRBD2 (7 bases). CDR3 length: 16 residues. The germline CDR1 and CDR2 sequences are GTSNPN and SVGIG (reference sequence). Trimming removed 4 bases at V and 0 bases at J, with 16 bases between. The DNA for the CDR3 is TGTGCCTGGACCCACGGGGGGCCGAGCTCCTACAATGAGCAGTTCTTC. The encoded protein is CAWTHGGPSSYNEQFF.

This chain joins TRBV7-8 and TRBJ1-5; no clear D gene. This CDR3 has 16 residues. V gave up 5 bases and J gave up 1 base, with 15 bases separating them. Per the germline V gene, CDR1 is SGHVS and CDR2 is FQNEAQ. The CDR3 DNA is TGTGCCAGCAGCCAGAGGCGGGTTCGAAGCAATCAGCCCCAGCATTTT. Translating gives CASSQRRVRSNQPQHF. Full variable domain (rest looked up from reference TRBV7-8 and TRBJ1-5): GAGVSQSPRYKVAKRGQDVALRCDPISGHVSLFWYQQALGQGPEFLTYFQNEAQLDKSGLPSDRFFAERPEGSVSTLKIQRTQQEDSAVYLCASSQRRVRSNQPQHFGDGTRLSIL.

The chain employs TRBV7-9 and TRBJ1-6; 7 bases line up with TRBD1. From germline, CDR1 is SEHNR and CDR2 FQNEAQ (reference sequence). V was clipped by 5 bases and J by 9 bases; unmatched bases: 10. The CDR3 spans 15 residues. The CDR3 nucleotides are TGTGCCAGCAGCCCTGGACAGGACTTTTTTTCACCCCTCCACTTT. Its translation is CASSPGQDFFSPLHF.

The V call is TRBV3-1 (or the pseudogene TRBV3-2), the J call TRBJ2-5; a weak D match, TRBD2 (5 bases). Germline CDR1 LGHDT, CDR2 YNNKEL (reference sequence). The V and J ends lost 4 bases and 7 bases respectively, with 10 bases between them. This CDR3 has 12 amino acids. The CDR3 bases are TGTGCCAGCAGCCGGCCAAGCGGGACCCAGTACTTC. The encoded protein is CASSRPSGTQYF.

The V call is TRBV5-1, the J call TRBJ2-1; tentative D call: TRBD2 (5 bases). CDR1 SGHRS and CDR2 YFSETQ come from the germline V gene. Trimming cost V 3 bases and J 0 bases, with 16 bases left between them. The CDR3 is 17 amino acids. CDR3: CASSSLWTGSSYNEQFF. DNA for the CDR3: TGCGCCAGCAGCTCCCTGTGGACTGGAAGCTCCTACAATGAGCAGTTCTTC.

The chain carries TRBV28 and TRBJ2-7; D is unresolved. The CDR3 runs to 12 residues. Germline V gene sequence: CDR1 MDHEN, CDR2 SYDVKM. V was cut by 10 bases and J by 2 bases, with 12 bases left in between. Here the CDR3 reads CATWAPAYEQYF. Written as DNA, the CDR3 is TGTGCCACTTGGGCCCCTGCCTACGAGCAGTACTTC.

The V gene is TRBV9, the J gene TRBJ1-1, with D uncertain. The CDR3 runs to 15 residues. Deletions cut 0 bases from V and 4 bases from J, with 13 bases between. Germline assignment: CDR1 SGDLS and CDR2 YYNGEE. Here the CDR3 reads CASSVEPGKGTEAFF. The CDR3 bases are TGTGCCAGCAGCGTAGAGCCGGGAAAGGGCACTGAAGCTTTCTTT.

V is TRBV5-1 and J is TRBJ2-7; 8 nucleotides match TRBD1. Trimming took 4 bases from V and 2 from J; bases not matched to a gene: 5. This CDR3 region has 14 residues. Germline CDR1 reads SGHRS; CDR2 reads YFSETQ. As DNA, the CDR3 is TGCGCCAGCAGCCCAGGGACAGGAGCCTACGAGCAGTACGTC. Translation gives CASSPGTGAYEQYV.

J is TRBJ1-5 and V is TRBV21-1; the D call TRBD1 from the table was never checked on the DNA. TRBV21-1 represents a pseudogene. The CDR3 extends over 19 amino acids. CDR3 protein: CASSKGTDKADWSNQPQHF. CDR3 DNA sequence: TGTGCCAGCAGCAAAGGAACCGACAAGGCCGATTGGAGCAATCAGCCCCAGCATTTT.

The CDR3 DNA sequence: TGTGCCAGCAGCCAAGCTACCGCACGCGAGACCCAGTACTTC. It is translated as CASSQATARETQYF. V and J are TRBV14 and TRBJ2-5; D call uncertain. This CDR3 has 14 residues. Per germline, CDR1 SGHDN and CDR2 FVKESK. Trimming took 1 base from V and 5 from J, leaving 11 bases between them.

The chain employs TRBV11-3 and TRBJ2-5; 10 positions agree with TRBD2. In germline, CDR1 is SGHNT, CDR2 YENEEA. V was pared by 4 bases and J by 1 base, with 6 bases of the junction left unmatched. The CDR3 extends over 16 amino acids. As DNA, the CDR3 is TGTGCCAGCAGCTCCTCTAGCGGGGGCGTCCAAGAGACCCAGTACTTC. This gives the protein CASSSSSGGVQETQYF.

This clone was seen a handful of times. The rearrangement joins TRBV9 to TRBJ1-1; D is unresolved. Per the germline V gene, CDR1 is SGDLS and CDR2 is YYNGEE. Between the trimmed V and J ends, which lost 0 bases and 1 base, there was a span of 7 bases. The CDR3 is 14 residues long. In DNA, the CDR3 is TGTGCCAGCAGCGTAGGTGGCAGGAACACTGAAGCTTTCTTT. It codes for CASSVGGRNTEAFF. The variable domain in full, with the rest retrieved from reference TRBV9 and TRBJ1-1, is DSGVTQTPKHLITATGQRVTLRCSPRSGDLSVYWYQQSLDQGLQFLIQYYNGEERAKGNILERFSAQQFPDLHSELNLSSLELGDSALYFCASSVGGRNTEAFFGQGTRLTVV.